The 24 T cell receptor beta chains below come from one sample, sequenced in a study of CD8+ T cells in alopecia areata. Investigators isolated RNA and reverse transcribed it into cDNA to act as the sequencing template. Clones were sequenced by immunoSEQ multiplex PCR, and TCRdb holds only the in-frame ones, with some missing. The sample contains roughly 30,000 clones, less than 65% of which appear only once. Sequenced: NKG2D-high CD8+ T cells sorted from blood. These receptors were obtained from a human donor with alopecia areata.

A few counts support this clone. The chain couples TRBV28 to TRBJ2-3, with TRBD2 as a possible D gene (5 bases). Trimming stripped 3 bases from V and 2 bases from J, with 18 bases between. This CDR3 is built from 17 residues. Per germline, CDR1 MDHEN and CDR2 SYDVKM. CDR3 sequence reads: CASSFPTQAALTDTQYF. In DNA, the CDR3 is TGTGCCAGCAGTTTTCCAACCCAAGCGGCTCTCACAGATACGCAGTATTTT.

V is TRBV5-6 and J is TRBJ2-1, with 7 bases matching TRBD1. V was pared by 0 bases and J by 8 bases, with 8 bases of the junction left unmatched. The CDR3 spans 15 residues. The germline V gene has CDR1 SGHDT and CDR2 YYEEEE. CDR3 residues: CASSLGQGDWDEQFF. DNA of the CDR3: TGTGCCAGCAGCTTGGGTCAGGGGGATTGGGATGAGCAGTTCTTC. The full variable domain, in which reference TRBV5-6 and TRBJ2-1 provide the parts outside the CDR3, is DAGVTQSPTHLIKTRGQQVTLRCSPKSGHDTVSWYQQALGQGPQFIFQYYEEEERQRGNFPDRFSGHQFPNYSSELNVNALLLGDSALYLCASSLGQGDWDEQFFGPGTRLTVL.

The V call is TRBV7-9, the J call TRBJ2-2; D remains unclear. Trimming cost V 3 bases and J 6 bases, with 2 bases left between them. This CDR3 has 11 residues. In germline, CDR1 is SEHNR, CDR2 FQNEAQ (reference sequence). CDR3 nucleotide sequence: TGTGCCAGCAGCTTTGCCGGGGAGCTGTTTTTT. This codes for CASSFAGELFF.

This clone was seen a handful of times. The V call is TRBV28, the J call TRBJ2-2, with D possibly matching TRBD1 (5 bases). This CDR3 spans 13 amino acids. Per the germline V gene, CDR1 is MDHEN and CDR2 is SYDVKM. The germline V and J ends were trimmed by 7 bases and 5 bases, with 11 bases remaining between them. CDR3 amino acids: CASTAPGTGELFF. CDR3 DNA sequence: TGTGCCAGCACGGCCCCAGGGACCGGGGAGCTGTTTTTT.

The rearrangement links TRBV7-9 to TRBJ2-2; no clear D. V was cut by 1 base and J by 3 bases, with 15 bases left in between. There are 17 residues in the CDR3. In germline, CDR1 is SEHNR, CDR2 FQNEAQ (reference sequence). This CDR3 reads CASSLVTDGWDTGELFF. CDR3 bases: TGTGCCAGCAGCTTAGTTACAGACGGTTGGGACACCGGGGAGCTGTTTTTT. Combining the CDR3 with reference TRBV7-9 and TRBJ2-2 gives the whole variable domain DTGVSQNPRHKITKRGQNVTFRCDPISEHNRLYWYRQTLGQGPEFLTYFQNEAQLEKSRLLSDRFSAERPKGSFSTLEIQRTEQGDSAMYLCASSLVTDGWDTGELFFGEGSRLTVL.

The chain uses TRBV6-5 and TRBJ2-1, with D possibly being TRBD1 (5 bases). The V gene's germline CDR1 is MNHEY and CDR2 SVGAGI. This CDR3 is 13 amino acids long. Trimming took 0 bases from V and 7 from J, leaving 7 bases between them. The CDR3 loop reads CASSYSSGNEQFF. Here the CDR3 DNA reads TGTGCCAGCAGTTACTCTTCAGGGAATGAGCAGTTCTTC.

The chain has TRBV6-9 and TRBJ2-5, with a tentative D call TRBD1 (6 bases). This CDR3 spans 14 amino acids. From germline, CDR1 is MNHGY and CDR2 SVAAGI. V was pared by 4 bases and J by 1 base, with 10 bases between. DNA of the CDR3: TGTGCCAGCAGTTGCAGGGGACCCCAAGAGACCCAGTACTTC. Amino acids: CASSCRGPQETQYF.

V usage is TRBV4-3 and J usage is TRBJ2-7, with unresolved D. This CDR3 is 16 amino acids long. Trimming left V 5 bases short and J 4 bases short, with 21 bases between. From germline, CDR1 is LGHNA and CDR2 YSLEER. CDR3 sequence reads: CASSLAPIQPEYEQYF. The CDR3 DNA sequence: TGCGCCAGCAGCTTGGCCCCCATTCAACCAGAATACGAGCAGTACTTC.

The CDR3: CASSQMRLNTDTQYF. CDR3 DNA: TGCGCCAGCAGCCAGATGCGGCTGAACACAGATACGCAGTATTTT. The V gene is TRBV4-1, the J gene TRBJ2-3; D unresolved. V gave up 3 bases and J gave up 2 bases, with 12 bases separating them. CDR1 is MGHRA, CDR2 YSYEKL, per germline. CDR3 length equals 15 residues.

The chain combines TRBV6-5 with TRBJ2-7; 9 bases fit TRBD1. The CDR3 extends over 15 amino acids. CDR1 is MNHEY, CDR2 SVGAGI, per germline. V lost 2 bases and J lost 1; bases outside the gene matches: 3. DNA for the CDR3: TGTGCCAGCAGTTACACAGGGGGCGCTTCCTACGAGCAGTACTTC. This sequence encodes CASSYTGGASYEQYF.

Only one count was recorded for this clone. The chain links TRBV14 to TRBJ2-1, with 8 bases aligning to TRBD2. The CDR3 loop spans 15 amino acids. V lost 4 bases to trimming and J lost 8 bases; unmatched junction nucleotides: 10. Looked up from germline, CDR1 is SGHDN and CDR2 is FVKESK. This CDR3 is CASSRFRAGVDEQFF. The CDR3 DNA is TGTGCCAGCAGCCGGTTCAGAGCGGGAGTGGATGAGCAGTTCTTC.

This chain uses TRBV28 with TRBJ2-1; TRBD2 matches at 11 bases. Trimming removed 6 bases from V and 4 bases from J; junction bases left unmatched: 8. Germline V gene lookup returns CDR1 MDHEN and CDR2 SYDVKM. The CDR3 spans 16 residues. CDR3 residues: CASSPGSGRVYNEQFF. CDR3 DNA sequence: TGTGCCAGCAGCCCGGGTAGCGGGAGGGTGTACAATGAGCAGTTCTTC.

This sequence joins TRBV4-3 and TRBJ2-1, with 14 bases lining up with TRBD2. V dropped 2 bases and J dropped 9; count of bases not matched to a gene: 12. Germline V lookup: CDR1 LGHNA, CDR2 YSLEER. The CDR3 is made up of 18 amino acids. The CDR3 DNA follows: TGCGCCAGCAGCCAATTTCCCCCGGGACTAGCGGGAGACTTTGAGCAGTTCTTC. It yields the protein CASSQFPPGLAGDFEQFF.

V usage is TRBV5-6 and J usage is TRBJ1-1; D not certain. The CDR3 has 13 amino acids. Germline V gene sequence: CDR1 SGHDT, CDR2 YYEEEE. V was trimmed by 0 bases and J by 11 bases, leaving 14 bases between them. The CDR3 sequence is CASSLGTSPKAFF. Here the CDR3 DNA reads TGTGCCAGCAGCTTGGGAACGTCCCCTAAGGCTTTCTTT.

This chain links TRBV29-1 with TRBJ2-5; D ambiguous. Trimming removed 6 bases from V and 0 bases from J, with 8 bases in between. CDR1 is SQVTM and CDR2 is ANQGSEA in the germline V gene. The CDR3 has 12 amino acids. CDR3 amino acids: CSVPNNQETQYF. The CDR3 DNA reads as TGCAGCGTCCCCAATAACCAAGAGACCCAGTACTTC.

Written as DNA, the CDR3 is TGTGCCAGCTCGACTTTCCCCGAGAGAGGACAGGGGGAGACCCAGTACTTC. This encodes CASSTFPERGQGETQYF. This chain connects TRBV18 to TRBJ2-5, with 9 bases aligning to TRBD1. V lost 6 bases, J lost 5 bases, and 16 bases stayed unmatched. The V gene's germline CDR1 is KGHSH and CDR2 LQKENI. CDR3 length equals 17 residues.

This clone was seen just once. The V gene is TRBV30, the J gene TRBJ2-3, with TRBD1 matching 9 bases. The trim removed 3 bases at V and 4 bases at J, leaving 11 bases unmatched. The CDR3 is 16 residues long. Germline values: CDR1 GTSNPN, CDR2 SVGIG (reference sequence). The CDR3 DNA is TGTGCCTGGAGCGGCCTTGTGGACAGGGGAGCAGATACGCAGTATTTT. Translation: CAWSGLVDRGADTQYF.

Only a few counts were recorded for this clone. The chain uses TRBV19 and TRBJ2-1; 13 positions agree with TRBD2. The CDR3 runs 18 residues. In germline, CDR1 is LNHDA, CDR2 SQIVND (reference sequence). V dropped 7 bases and J dropped 0; count of bases not matched to a gene: 9. The chain's CDR3 is CASKTGTSGMNSYNEQFF. The DNA of the CDR3 is TGTGCCAGTAAGACAGGGACTAGCGGGATGAACTCCTACAATGAGCAGTTCTTC.

CDR3 loop: CAWSLTSYEQYF. The DNA for the CDR3 is TGTGCCTGGAGTCTTACCTCCTACGAGCAGTACTTC. The gene calls are TRBV30 and TRBJ2-7; D gene unclear. V shed 2 bases and J shed 0 bases, with 5 bases lying between them. The CDR3 totals 12 residues. The V gene's germline CDR1 is GTSNPN and CDR2 SVGIG (reference sequence).

The chain combines TRBV28 with TRBJ1-2, with D tentatively TRBD1 (6 bases). Looked up from germline, CDR1 is MDHEN and CDR2 is SYDVKM. This CDR3 comprises 14 residues. V lost 6 bases to trimming and J lost 8 bases, with 19 bases between them. The CDR3 spells CASSIRDMLEGYTF. The CDR3 DNA is TGTGCCAGCAGCATCCGGGACATGCTGGAAGGCTACACCTTC.

The chain uses TRBV5-1 and TRBJ2-7, with D perhaps TRBD1 or TRBD2 (6 bases each). The CDR3 has 14 residues. Trimming removed 1 base from V and 2 bases from J, with 10 bases in between. The germline V gene has CDR1 SGHRS and CDR2 YFSETQ. The CDR3 loop reads CASSLLGGTYEQYF. The CDR3 DNA reads as TGCGCCAGCAGCTTGCTGGGGGGCACCTACGAGCAGTACTTC.

J is TRBJ2-3 and V is TRBV7-8; TRBD1 matches at 9 bases. The CDR3 is 17 amino acids. V lost 3 bases and J lost 0; bases outside the gene matches: 7. Germline lookup yields CDR1 SGHVS and CDR2 FQNEAQ. CDR3 loop: CASSFATGGTSTDTQYF. CDR3 nucleotides: TGTGCCAGCAGCTTTGCGACAGGGGGAACTAGCACAGATACGCAGTATTTT.

This rearrangement joins TRBV27 to TRBJ1-5; 8 bases map to TRBD1. This CDR3 is 19 amino acids long. Germline V lookup: CDR1 MNHEY, CDR2 SMNVEV (reference sequence). Unmatched junction bases numbered 15, after V lost 5 bases and J lost 0 bases. The CDR3 reads CASSGTGTGVSISNQPQHF. CDR3 bases: TGTGCCAGCAGTGGTACCGGGACAGGCGTTTCTATTAGCAATCAGCCCCAGCATTTT.

The chain joins TRBV6-4 to TRBJ2-3, with D unclear. Trimming left V 2 bases short and J 1 base short, with 7 bases between. The CDR3 is 14 residues long. Germline-derived CDR1 and CDR2 are MRHNA and SNTAGT. As DNA, the CDR3 is TGTGCCAGCAGTGACGTGGGTGGCACAGATACGCAGTATTTT. Protein sequence: CASSDVGGTDTQYF.